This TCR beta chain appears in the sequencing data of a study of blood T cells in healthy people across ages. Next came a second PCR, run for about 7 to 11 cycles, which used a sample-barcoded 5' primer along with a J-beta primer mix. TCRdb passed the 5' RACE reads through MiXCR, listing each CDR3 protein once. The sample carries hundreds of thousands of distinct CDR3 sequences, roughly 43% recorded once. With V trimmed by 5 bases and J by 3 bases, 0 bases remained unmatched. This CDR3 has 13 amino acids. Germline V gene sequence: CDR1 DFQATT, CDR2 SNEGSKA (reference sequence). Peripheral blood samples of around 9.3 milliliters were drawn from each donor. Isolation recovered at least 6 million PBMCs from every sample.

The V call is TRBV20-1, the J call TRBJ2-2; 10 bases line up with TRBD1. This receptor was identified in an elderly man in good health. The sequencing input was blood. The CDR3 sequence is CSADRGHTGELFF. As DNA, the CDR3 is TGCAGTGCTGACAGGGGGCACACCGGGGAGCTGTTTTTT.